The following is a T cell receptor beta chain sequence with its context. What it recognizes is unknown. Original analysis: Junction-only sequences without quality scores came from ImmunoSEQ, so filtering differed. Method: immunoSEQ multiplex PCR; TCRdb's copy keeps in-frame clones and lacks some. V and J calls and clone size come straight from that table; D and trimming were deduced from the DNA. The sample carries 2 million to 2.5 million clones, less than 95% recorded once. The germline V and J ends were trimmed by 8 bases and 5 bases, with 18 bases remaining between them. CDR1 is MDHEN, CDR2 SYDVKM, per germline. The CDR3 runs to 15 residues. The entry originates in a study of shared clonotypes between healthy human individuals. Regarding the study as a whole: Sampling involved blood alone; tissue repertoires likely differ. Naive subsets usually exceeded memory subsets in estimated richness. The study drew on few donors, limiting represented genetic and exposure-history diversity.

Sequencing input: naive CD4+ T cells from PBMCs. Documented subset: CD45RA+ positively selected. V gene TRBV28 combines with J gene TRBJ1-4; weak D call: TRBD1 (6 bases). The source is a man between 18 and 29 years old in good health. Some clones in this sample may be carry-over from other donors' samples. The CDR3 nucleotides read TGTGCCAGCTCCGGAGGGGGGGCGCAGAATGAAAAACTGTTTTTT. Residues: CASSGGGAQNEKLFF.